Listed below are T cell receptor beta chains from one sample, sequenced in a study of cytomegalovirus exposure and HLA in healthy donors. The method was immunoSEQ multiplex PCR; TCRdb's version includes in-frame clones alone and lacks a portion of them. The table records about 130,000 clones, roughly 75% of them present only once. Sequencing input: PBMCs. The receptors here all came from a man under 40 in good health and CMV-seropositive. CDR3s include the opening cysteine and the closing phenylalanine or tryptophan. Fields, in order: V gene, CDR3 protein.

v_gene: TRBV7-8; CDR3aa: CASSSRLSGNTIYF
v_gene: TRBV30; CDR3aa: CAWSKPGTGLWVGNQPQHF
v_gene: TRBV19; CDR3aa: CASSIAYRTQETQYF
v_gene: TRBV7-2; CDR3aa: CASSFTGQSSDANTEAFF
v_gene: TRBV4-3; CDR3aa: CASSQDALGTSLNEQFF
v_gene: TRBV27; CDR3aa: CASTLTKNTEAFF
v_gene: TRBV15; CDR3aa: CATSAGTGGRSAYGYTF
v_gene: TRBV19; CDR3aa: CASSTTGGTEAFF
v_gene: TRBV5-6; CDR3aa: CASSFRGTAQETQYF
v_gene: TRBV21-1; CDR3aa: CASREKRTGTATNEKLFF
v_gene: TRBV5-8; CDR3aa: CASNPGLAGAGNEQFF
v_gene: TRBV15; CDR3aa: CATSSGPSPSGANVLTF
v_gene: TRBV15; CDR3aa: CATSRRTSFSSYEQHF
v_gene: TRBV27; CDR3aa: CASSFQGAGTDTQYF
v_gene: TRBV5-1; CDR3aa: CASSRGTGPTNTQYF
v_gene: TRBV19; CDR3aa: CASSTPAGSSYEQYF